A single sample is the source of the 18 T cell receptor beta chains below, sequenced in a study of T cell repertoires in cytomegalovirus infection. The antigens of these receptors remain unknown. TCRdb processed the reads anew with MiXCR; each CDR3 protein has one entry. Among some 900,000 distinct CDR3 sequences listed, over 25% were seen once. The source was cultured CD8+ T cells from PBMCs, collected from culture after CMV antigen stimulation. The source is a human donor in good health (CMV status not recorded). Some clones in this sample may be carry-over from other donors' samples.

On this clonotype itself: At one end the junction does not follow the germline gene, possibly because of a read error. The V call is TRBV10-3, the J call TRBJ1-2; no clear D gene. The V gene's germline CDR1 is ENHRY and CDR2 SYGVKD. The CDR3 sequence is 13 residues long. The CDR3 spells CVISDARPDGYTF. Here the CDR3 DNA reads TGTGTCATCAGTGACGCGCGCCCTGATGGCTACACCTTC.

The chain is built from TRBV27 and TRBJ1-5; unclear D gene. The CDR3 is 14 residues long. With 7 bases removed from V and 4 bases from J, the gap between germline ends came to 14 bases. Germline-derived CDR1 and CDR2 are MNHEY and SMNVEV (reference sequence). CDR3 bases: TGTGCCAGCACCGCGGGAACTGGGAATCAGCCCCAGCATTTT. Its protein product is CASTAGTGNQPQHF.

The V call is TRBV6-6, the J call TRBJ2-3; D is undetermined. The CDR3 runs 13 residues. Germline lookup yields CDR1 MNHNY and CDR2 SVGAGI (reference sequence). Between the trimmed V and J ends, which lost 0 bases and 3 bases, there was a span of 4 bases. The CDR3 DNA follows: TGTGCCAGCAGTTACTCCCTAACAGATACGCAGTATTTT. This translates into CASSYSLTDTQYF.

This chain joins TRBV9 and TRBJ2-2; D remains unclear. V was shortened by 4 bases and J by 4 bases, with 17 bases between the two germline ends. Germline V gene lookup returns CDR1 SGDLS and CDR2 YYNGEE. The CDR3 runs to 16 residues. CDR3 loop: CASSFSDGPVTGELFF. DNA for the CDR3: TGTGCCAGCAGCTTTTCGGACGGCCCGGTCACCGGGGAGCTGTTTTTT.

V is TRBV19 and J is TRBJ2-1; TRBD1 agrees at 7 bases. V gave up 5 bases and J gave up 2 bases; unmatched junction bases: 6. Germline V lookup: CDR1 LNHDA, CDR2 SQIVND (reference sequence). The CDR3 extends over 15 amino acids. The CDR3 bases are TGTGCCAGTAGTGTCGACAGGGTTCCCTACAATGAGCAGTTCTTC. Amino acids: CASSVDRVPYNEQFF.

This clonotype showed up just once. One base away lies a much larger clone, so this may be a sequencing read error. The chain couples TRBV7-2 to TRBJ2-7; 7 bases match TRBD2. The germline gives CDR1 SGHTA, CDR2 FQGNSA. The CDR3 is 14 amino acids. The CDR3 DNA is TGTGCCAACAGCTTTAGAGCGGGGCGCTACGAGCAGTACTTC. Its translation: CANSFRAGRYEQYF.

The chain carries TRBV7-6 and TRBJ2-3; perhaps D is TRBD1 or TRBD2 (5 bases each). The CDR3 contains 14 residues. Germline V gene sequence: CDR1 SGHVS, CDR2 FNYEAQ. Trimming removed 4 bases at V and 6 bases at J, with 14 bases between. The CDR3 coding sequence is TGTGCCAGCAGCTACTCCGGGGCGCTTGATACGCAGTATTTT. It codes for CASSYSGALDTQYF. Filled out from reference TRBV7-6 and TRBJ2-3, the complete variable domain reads GAGVSQSPRYKVTKRGQDVALRCDPISGHVSLYWYRQALGQGPEFLTYFNYEAQQDKSGLPNDRFSAERPEGSISTLTIQRTEQRDSAMYRCASSYSGALDTQYFGPGTRLTVL.

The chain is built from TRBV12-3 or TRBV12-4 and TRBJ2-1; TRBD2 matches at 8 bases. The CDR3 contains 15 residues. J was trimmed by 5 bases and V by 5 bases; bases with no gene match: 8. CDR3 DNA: TGTGCCAGCAGTGACTTTAGCGGGGAAGACAATGAGCAGTTCTTC. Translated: CASSDFSGEDNEQFF.

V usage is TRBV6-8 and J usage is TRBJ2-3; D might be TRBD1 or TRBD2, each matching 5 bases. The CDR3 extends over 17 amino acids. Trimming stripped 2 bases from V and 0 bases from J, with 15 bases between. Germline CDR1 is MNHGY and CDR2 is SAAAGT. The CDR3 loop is CASSYRGPHSSTDTQYF. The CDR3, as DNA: TGTGCCAGCAGTTACAGGGGACCTCACTCTAGCACAGATACGCAGTATTTT.

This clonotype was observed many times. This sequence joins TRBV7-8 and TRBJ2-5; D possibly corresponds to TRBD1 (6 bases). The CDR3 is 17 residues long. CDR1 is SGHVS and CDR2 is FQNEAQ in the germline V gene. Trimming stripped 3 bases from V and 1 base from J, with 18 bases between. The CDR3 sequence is CASSLVKYRVFQETQYF. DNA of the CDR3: TGTGCCAGCAGCTTGGTTAAATACAGGGTTTTCCAAGAGACCCAGTACTTC.

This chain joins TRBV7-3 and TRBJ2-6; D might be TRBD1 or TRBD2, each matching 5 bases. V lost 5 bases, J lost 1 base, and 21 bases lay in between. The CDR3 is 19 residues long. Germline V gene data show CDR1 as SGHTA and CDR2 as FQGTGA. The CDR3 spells CASSPGGTGQTSGANVLTF. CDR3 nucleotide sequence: TGTGCCAGCAGCCCCGGTGGGACCGGCCAAACTTCTGGGGCCAACGTCCTGACTTTC.

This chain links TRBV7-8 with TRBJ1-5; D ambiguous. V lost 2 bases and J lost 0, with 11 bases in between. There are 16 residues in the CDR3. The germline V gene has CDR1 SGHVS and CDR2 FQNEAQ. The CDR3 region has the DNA TGTGCCAGCAGCTTACTTTTCCGTGGTAGCAATCAGCCCCAGCATTTT. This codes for CASSLLFRGSNQPQHF.

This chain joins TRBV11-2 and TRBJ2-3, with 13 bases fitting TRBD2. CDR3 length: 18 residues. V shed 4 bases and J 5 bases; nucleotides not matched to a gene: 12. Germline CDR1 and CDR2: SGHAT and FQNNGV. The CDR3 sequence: CASSSFGTSGVHRDTQYF. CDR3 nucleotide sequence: TGTGCCAGCAGCTCGTTCGGGACTAGCGGGGTCCACAGAGATACGCAGTATTTT. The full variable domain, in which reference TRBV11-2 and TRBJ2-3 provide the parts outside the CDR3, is EAGVAQSPRYKIIEKRQSVAFWCNPISGHATLYWYQQILGQGPKLLIQFQNNGVVDDSQLPKDRFSAERLKGVDSTLKIQPAKLEDSAVYLCASSSFGTSGVHRDTQYFGPGTRLTVL.

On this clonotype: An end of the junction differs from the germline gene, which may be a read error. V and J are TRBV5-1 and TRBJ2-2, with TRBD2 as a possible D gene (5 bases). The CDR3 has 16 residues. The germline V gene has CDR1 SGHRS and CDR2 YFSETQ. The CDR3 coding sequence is TGCGCCAACAGCTTGGACTTAGGAGTGAACACCGGGGAGCTGTTTTTT. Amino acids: CANSLDLGVNTGELFF.

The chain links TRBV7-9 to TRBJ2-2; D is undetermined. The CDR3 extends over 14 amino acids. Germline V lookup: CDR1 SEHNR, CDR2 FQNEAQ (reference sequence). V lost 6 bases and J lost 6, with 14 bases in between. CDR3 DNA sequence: TGTGCCAGCAGTCCAGTGCCCGGAGCCGGGGAGCTGTTTTTT. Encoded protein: CASSPVPGAGELFF.

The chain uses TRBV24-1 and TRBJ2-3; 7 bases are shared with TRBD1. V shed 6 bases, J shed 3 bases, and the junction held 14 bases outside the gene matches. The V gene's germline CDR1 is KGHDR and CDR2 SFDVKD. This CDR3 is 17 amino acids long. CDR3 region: CATSHAPRDRETDTQYF. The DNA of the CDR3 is TGTGCCACCAGTCACGCCCCCCGAGACAGGGAAACAGATACGCAGTATTTT.

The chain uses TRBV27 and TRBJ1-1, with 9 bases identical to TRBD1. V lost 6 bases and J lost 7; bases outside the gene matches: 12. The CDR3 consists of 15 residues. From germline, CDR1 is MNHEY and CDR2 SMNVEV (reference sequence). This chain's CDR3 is CASSLIGTGSNEAFF. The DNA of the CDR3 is TGTGCCAGCAGCCTTATTGGGACAGGGAGTAATGAAGCTTTCTTT.

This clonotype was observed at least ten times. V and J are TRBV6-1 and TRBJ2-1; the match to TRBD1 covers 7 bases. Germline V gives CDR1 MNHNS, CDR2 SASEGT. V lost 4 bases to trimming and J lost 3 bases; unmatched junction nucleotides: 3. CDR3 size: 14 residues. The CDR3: CASSGSGGYNEQFF. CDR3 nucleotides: TGTGCCAGCAGTGGATCAGGGGGCTACAATGAGCAGTTCTTC.